Detailed here is one T cell receptor beta chain. Its cognate antigen has yet to be identified. No base quality values were provided; no much bigger clone lies one nucleotide off. The sample originates from a study of blood T cell repertoires in COVID-19 (dated by TCRdb to 2018 to 2020). Background for the entire study: Collaborator samples came from the United States, Italy and Spain and covered acute and convalescent phases of COVID-19. Where HLA class I and class II types were available, the types were taken from metadata supplied by the sample provider, not from assay-based typing. The samples were drawn from two sources: the first 160 participants of the ongoing ImmuneRACE study, and over 1,000 subjects contributed by 6 global collaborators. The prospective study material was composed of cDNA or gDNA derived from T cells, B-cell-depleted T cells, or PBMCs. The sample metadata nearly always contained a de-identified subject ID, COVID-19 status, age in years and sex. Subjects who had been exposed to COVID-19, were actively infected with it, or had recovered from it provided the deeply sampled blood TCRbeta repertoires that made up the dataset. The repertoires were made available in a free public database intended to serve as a resource for research on the immune response to SARS-CoV-2.

CDR1 and CDR2 are drawn from the germline V gene (reference sequence): SGHNT, YYREEE. V is trimmed back by 4 bases and J by 5 bases, and the junction contains 14 bases that no gene match accounts for. Counted from cysteine to phenylalanine, this CDR3 has 17 amino acids. The sequence is cut down to CDR3 DNA, 51 bases in frame from base 1. Whole blood was collected in K2EDTA tubes by collaborating institutions according to the institutions' own protocols. Collaborator samples were shipped for TCRbeta analysis as frozen whole blood, isolated PBMCs, or DNA extracted from either sample type. TCRbeta CDR3 regions were amplified from genomic DNA by means of the immunoSEQ Assay, a bias-controlled multiplex PCR. Concerning the study's data processing: Within the assay, amplification of reference gene primers was used to estimate how many nucleated cells each sample contained. To quantify the absolute abundance of each unique TCRbeta CDR3 rearrangement, sequence reads were collapsed and filtered. For each sample, productive Simpson clonality was calculated as the square root of Simpson's diversity index across productive rearrangements. TCRdb took over this immuneACCESS table, retaining in-frame rearrangements with V and J assigned. Such tables are incomplete; in checked studies, under half of the missing clones stem from an unresolved V gene, and the remainder is unexplained. V, J and clone size were drawn from that table, and D and trimming were deduced from the DNA. The sample table shows 300,000 to 450,000 clones, and 85% are seen once. The top ten constitute under 4% of the sample.

Overall results and qualifications from the work: The quantity of clinical and demographic metadata differed by source and by participant and was supplied without curation.

The clonotype was recovered from a woman in her late teens or twenties with acute or convalescent COVID-19. The sample was peripheral blood. This chain joins TRBV5-4 to TRBJ2-3; TRBD1 lines up with 9 middle nucleotides. The nucleotides read TGTGCCAGCAGCCCCCTCTCACAGGGGGCTACGCGAGATACGCAGTATTTT. Translated, this gives CASSPLSQGATRDTQYF.